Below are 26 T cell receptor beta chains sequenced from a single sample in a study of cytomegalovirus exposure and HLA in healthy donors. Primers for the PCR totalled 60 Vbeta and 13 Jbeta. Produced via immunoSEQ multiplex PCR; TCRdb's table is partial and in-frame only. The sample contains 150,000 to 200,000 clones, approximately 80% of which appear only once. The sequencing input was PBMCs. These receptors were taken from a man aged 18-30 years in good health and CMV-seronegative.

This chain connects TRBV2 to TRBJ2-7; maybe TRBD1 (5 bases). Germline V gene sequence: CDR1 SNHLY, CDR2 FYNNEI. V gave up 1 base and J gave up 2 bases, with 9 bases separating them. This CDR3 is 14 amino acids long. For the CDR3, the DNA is TGTGCCAGCAGTGAAGATCCAGGGCCCTACGAGCAGTACTTC. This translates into CASSEDPGPYEQYF.

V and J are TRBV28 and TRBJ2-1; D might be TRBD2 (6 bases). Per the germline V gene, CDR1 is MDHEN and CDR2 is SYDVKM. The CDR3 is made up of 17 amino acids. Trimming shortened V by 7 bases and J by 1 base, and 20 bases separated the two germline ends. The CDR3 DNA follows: TGTGCCAGCACGTCAGCGGGCAGGTCTTCTTCCTACAATGAGCAGTTCTTC. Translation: CASTSAGRSSSYNEQFF. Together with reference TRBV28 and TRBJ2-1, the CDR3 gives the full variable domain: DVKVTQSSRYLVKRTGEKVFLECVQDMDHENMFWYRQDPGLGLRLIYFSYDVKMKEKGDIPEGYSVSREKKERFSLILESASTNQTSMYLCASTSAGRSSSYNEQFFGPGTRLTVL.

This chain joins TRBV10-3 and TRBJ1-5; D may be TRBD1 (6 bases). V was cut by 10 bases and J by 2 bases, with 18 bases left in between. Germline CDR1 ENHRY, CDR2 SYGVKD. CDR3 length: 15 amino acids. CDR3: CATTEGGRGNQPQHF. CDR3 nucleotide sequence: TGTGCCACCACGGAGGGGGGGCGCGGCAATCAGCCCCAGCATTTT.

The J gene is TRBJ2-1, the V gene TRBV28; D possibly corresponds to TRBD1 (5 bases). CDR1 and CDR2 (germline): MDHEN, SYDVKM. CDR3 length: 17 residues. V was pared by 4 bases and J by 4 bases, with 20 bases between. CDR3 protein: CASSSPSGLTAYNEQFF. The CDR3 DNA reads TGTGCCAGCAGTTCCCCTTCAGGGTTGACGGCGTACAATGAGCAGTTCTTC.

CDR3 sequence reads: CASSKRTGFNEKLFF. The CDR3 DNA reads TGTGCCAGTAGTAAAAGGACAGGGTTTAATGAAAAACTGTTTTTT. The V gene is TRBV19, the J gene TRBJ1-4, with 8 bases identical to TRBD1. Trimming took 4 bases from V and 4 from J; bases not matched to a gene: 5. CDR1 is LNHDA, CDR2 SQIVND, per germline (reference sequence). The length of the CDR3 is 15 residues. The full variable domain, completed using reference TRBV19 and TRBJ1-4, is DGGITQSPKYLFRKEGQNVTLSCEQNLNHDAMYWYRQDPGQGLRLIYYSQIVNDFQKGDIAEGYSVSREKKESFPLTVTSAQKNPTAFYLCASSKRTGFNEKLFFGSGTQLSVL.

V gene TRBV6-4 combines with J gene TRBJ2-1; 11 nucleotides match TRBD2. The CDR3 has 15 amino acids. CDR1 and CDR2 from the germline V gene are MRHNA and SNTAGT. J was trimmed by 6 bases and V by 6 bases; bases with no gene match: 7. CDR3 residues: CASSATSGSINEQFF. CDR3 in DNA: TGTGCCAGCAGCGCTACTAGCGGGAGTATCAATGAGCAGTTCTTC.

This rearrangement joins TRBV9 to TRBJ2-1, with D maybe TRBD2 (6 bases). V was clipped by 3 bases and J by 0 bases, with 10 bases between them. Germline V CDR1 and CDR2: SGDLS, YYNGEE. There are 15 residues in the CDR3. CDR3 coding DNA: TGTGCCAGCAGCGCCCGGGACTCCTCCTACAATGAGCAGTTCTTC. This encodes CASSARDSSYNEQFF.

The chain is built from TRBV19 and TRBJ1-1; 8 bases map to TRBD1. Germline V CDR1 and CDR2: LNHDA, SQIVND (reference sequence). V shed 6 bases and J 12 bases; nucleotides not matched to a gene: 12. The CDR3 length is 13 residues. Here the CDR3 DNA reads TGTGCCAGTAGCCCAGGACAGGGTCTTTTGTCTTTCTTT. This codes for CASSPGQGLLSFF.

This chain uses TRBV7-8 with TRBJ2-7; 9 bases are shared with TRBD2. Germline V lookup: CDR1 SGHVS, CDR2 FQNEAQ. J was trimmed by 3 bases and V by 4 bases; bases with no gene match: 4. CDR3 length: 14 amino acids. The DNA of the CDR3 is TGTGCCAGCAGCTCCAGCGGGAGGCACTACGAGCAGTACTTC. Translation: CASSSSGRHYEQYF.

The CDR3 DNA sequence: TGTGCCAGCAGTGTTGACGACAGGGTCGGAAATCAGCCCCAGCATTTT. Protein product: CASSVDDRVGNQPQHF. This chain joins TRBV6-1 and TRBJ1-5; 7 nucleotides agree with TRBD1. With 4 bases clipped from V and 4 bases from J, the junction kept 10 bases outside the gene matches. CDR1 and CDR2 from the germline V gene are MNHNS and SASEGT. The length of the CDR3 is 16 residues.

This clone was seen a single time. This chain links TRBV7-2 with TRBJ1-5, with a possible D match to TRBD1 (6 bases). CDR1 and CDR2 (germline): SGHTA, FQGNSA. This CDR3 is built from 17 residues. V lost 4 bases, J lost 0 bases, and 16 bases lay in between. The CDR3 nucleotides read TGTGCCAGCAGCTCAGGGGCCCTGCCTTATAGCAATCAGCCCCAGCATTTT. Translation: CASSSGALPYSNQPQHF.

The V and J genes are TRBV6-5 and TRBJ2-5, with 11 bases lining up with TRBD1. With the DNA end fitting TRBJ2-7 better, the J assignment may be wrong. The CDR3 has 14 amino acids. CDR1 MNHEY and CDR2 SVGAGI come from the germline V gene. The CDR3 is CASRGTGGIYEQYF. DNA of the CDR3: TGTGCCAGCAGAGGGACAGGGGGTATCTACGAGCAGTACTTC.

The CDR3 sequence: CASRDRVATNEKLFF. Written as DNA, the CDR3 is TGTGCCAGTAGGGACAGGGTTGCAACTAATGAAAAACTGTTTTTT. The chain joins TRBV19 to TRBJ1-4; 8 nucleotides agree with TRBD1. The length of the CDR3 is 15 residues. CDR1 and CDR2 from the germline V gene are LNHDA and SQIVND (reference sequence). V trimming: 6 bases; J trimming: 0 bases; junction bases outside the gene matches: 3.

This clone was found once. CDR3 sequence (DNA): TGCGCCAGCAGCCCCTCAGGCGTGGGCTACGAGCAGTACTTC. Its translation: CASSPSGVGYEQYF. V gene TRBV5-1 combines with J gene TRBJ2-7; unclear D gene. V was clipped by 4 bases and J by 3 bases, with 14 bases between them. The CDR3 has 14 residues. Germline V gene data show CDR1 as SGHRS and CDR2 as YFSETQ.

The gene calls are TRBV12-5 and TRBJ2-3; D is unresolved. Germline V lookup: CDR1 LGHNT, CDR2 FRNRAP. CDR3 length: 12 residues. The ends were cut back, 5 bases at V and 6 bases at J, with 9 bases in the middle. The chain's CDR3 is CASGRSADTQYF. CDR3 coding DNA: TGTGCTAGTGGTCGGTCCGCGGATACGCAGTATTTT. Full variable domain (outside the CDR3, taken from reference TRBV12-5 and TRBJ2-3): DARVTQTPRHKVTEMGQEVTMRCQPILGHNTVFWYRQTMMQGLELLAYFRNRAPLDDSGMPKDRFSAEMPDATLATLKIQPSEPRDSAVYFCASGRSADTQYFGPGTRLTVL.

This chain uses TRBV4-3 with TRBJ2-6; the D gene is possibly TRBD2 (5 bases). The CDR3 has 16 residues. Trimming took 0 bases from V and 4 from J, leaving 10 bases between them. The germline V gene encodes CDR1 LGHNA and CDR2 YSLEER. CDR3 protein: CASSQEAADGANVLTF. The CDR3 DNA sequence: TGCGCCAGCAGCCAAGAAGCGGCAGACGGGGCCAACGTCCTGACTTTC.

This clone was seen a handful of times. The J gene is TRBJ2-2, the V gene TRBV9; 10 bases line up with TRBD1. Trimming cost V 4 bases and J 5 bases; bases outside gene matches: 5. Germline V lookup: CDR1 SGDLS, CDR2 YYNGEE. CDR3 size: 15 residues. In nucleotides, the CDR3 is TGTGCCAGCAGCCTAAGGACAGGGGGTACCGGGGAGCTGTTTTTT. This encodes CASSLRTGGTGELFF.

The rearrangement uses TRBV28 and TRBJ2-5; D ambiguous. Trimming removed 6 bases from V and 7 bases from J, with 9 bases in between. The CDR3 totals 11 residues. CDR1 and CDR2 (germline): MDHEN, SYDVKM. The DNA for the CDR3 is TGTGCCAGCAGCGCGTCAAGGACCCAGTACTTC. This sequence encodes CASSASRTQYF.

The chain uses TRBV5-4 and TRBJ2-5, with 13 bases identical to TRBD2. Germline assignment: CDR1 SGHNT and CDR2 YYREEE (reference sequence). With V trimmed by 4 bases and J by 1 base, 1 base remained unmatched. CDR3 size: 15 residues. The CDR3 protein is CASSRTSGSQETQYF. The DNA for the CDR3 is TGTGCCAGCAGCAGGACTAGCGGGAGCCAAGAGACCCAGTACTTC.

CDR3 bases: TGTGCCAGCAGGTCAGGGGACAGGGAGACCGGGGAGCTGTTTTTT. Its protein product is CASRSGDRETGELFF. This sequence joins TRBV6-5 and TRBJ2-2, with 9 bases lining up with TRBD1. With V trimmed by 6 bases and J by 5 bases, 7 bases remained unmatched. The CDR3 covers 15 residues. Germline loops: CDR1 MNHEY, CDR2 SVGAGI.

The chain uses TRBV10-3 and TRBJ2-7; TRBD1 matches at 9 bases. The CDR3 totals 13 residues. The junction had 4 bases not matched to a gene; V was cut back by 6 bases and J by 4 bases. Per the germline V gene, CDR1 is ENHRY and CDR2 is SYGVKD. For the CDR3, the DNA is TGTGCCATCAGAGGACAGGGGCCGTACGAGCAGTACTTC. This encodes CAIRGQGPYEQYF.

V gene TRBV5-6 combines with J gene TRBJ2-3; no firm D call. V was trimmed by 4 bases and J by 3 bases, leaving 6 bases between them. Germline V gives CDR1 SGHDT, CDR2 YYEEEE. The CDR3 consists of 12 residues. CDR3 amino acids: CASSMSTDTQYF. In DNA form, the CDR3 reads TGTGCCAGCAGCATGAGTACAGATACGCAGTATTTT.

The CDR3 DNA reads as TGTGCCAGCAGTTTACTAGCGGAACAGAGCTATGGCTACACCTTC. Translating it yields CASSLLAEQSYGYTF. This chain connects TRBV28 to TRBJ1-2; D unresolved. The CDR3 length is 15 residues. Trimming shortened V by 2 bases and J by 4 bases, and 14 bases separated the two germline ends. In germline, CDR1 is MDHEN, CDR2 SYDVKM.

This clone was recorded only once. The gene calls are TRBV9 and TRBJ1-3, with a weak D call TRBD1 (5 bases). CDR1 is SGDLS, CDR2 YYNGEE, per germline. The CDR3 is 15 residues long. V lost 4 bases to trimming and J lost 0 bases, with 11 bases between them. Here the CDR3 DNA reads TGTGCCAGCAGCCCGGGGGGGTACTCTGGAAACACCATATATTTT. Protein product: CASSPGGYSGNTIYF.

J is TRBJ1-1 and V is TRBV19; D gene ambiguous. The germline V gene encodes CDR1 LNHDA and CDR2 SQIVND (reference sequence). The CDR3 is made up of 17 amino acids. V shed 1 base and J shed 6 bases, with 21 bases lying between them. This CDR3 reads CASSIAKRRKLSSEAFF. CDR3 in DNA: TGTGCCAGTAGTATAGCAAAGCGACGGAAGCTGTCCTCTGAAGCTTTCTTT.

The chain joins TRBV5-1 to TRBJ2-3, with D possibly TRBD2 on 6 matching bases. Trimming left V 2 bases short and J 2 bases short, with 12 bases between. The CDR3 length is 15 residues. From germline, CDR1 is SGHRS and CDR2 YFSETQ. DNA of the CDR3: TGCGCCAGCAGCTTCGGGGCTAGCGTCACAGATACGCAGTATTTT. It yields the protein CASSFGASVTDTQYF.